What follows are 19 T cell receptor beta chains derived from one specimen sequenced in a study of blood T cell repertoires in COVID-19. Generated by immunoSEQ multiplex PCR, the TCRdb table keeps only in-frame clones and is missing some. The table has some 88,000 clones, 70% to 90% seen once. Sequencing was done on a sample of peripheral blood. The receptors here all came from a woman in her 70s with acute or convalescent COVID-19.

The rearrangement links TRBV4-1 to TRBJ2-3; D might be TRBD2 (6 bases). The CDR3 has 16 residues. V shed 3 bases and J shed 2 bases, with 15 bases lying between them. Germline CDR1 MGHRA, CDR2 YSYEKL. The CDR3 region has the DNA TGCGCCAGCAGCCAGCGCCGCGGAGGGAACACAGATACGCAGTATTTT. Its translation: CASSQRRGGNTDTQYF.

V is TRBV6-1 and J is TRBJ1-3; D perhaps matches TRBD1 (5 bases). CDR3 length: 17 residues. Germline loops: CDR1 MNHNS, CDR2 SASEGT. V lost 2 bases, J lost 2 bases, and 16 bases lay in between. The CDR3 here is CASSELLWEGAGNTIYF. The DNA for the CDR3 is TGTGCCAGCAGTGAACTATTGTGGGAAGGGGCTGGAAACACCATATATTTT.

This clone has just one count. The chain uses TRBV18 and TRBJ1-1, with a tentative D call TRBD1 (5 bases). The CDR3 is 14 residues long. V was trimmed by 3 bases and J by 3 bases, leaving 11 bases between them. In germline, CDR1 is KGHSH, CDR2 LQKENI. The CDR3 sequence is CASSPDGGDTEAFF. CDR3 nucleotide sequence: TGTGCCAGCTCACCGGACGGGGGGGACACTGAAGCTTTCTTT.

The chain recombines TRBV6-1 with TRBJ2-2; D possibly corresponds to TRBD2 (5 bases). There are 14 residues in the CDR3. Deletions cut 2 bases from V and 5 bases from J, with 9 bases between. Germline V lookup: CDR1 MNHNS, CDR2 SASEGT. CDR3 region: CASSESRGTGELFF. The CDR3 DNA reads TGTGCCAGCAGTGAATCCCGGGGTACCGGGGAGCTGTTTTTT.

The V gene is TRBV4-2, the J gene TRBJ2-2; 12 positions match TRBD2. In germline, CDR1 is LGHNA, CDR2 YNFKEQ. V trimming: 0 bases; J trimming: 3 bases; junction bases outside the gene matches: 8. The CDR3 is made up of 19 amino acids. The CDR3 DNA sequence: TGTGCCAGCAGCCAAGATCGTCTAGCGGGGGGGCGGTACACCGGGGAGCTGTTTTTT. Translation gives CASSQDRLAGGRYTGELFF.

The chain carries TRBV29-1 and TRBJ1-2; 8 nucleotides agree with TRBD1. The CDR3 is made up of 11 amino acids. Trimming took 5 bases from V and 7 from J; bases not matched to a gene: 3. Germline V lookup: CDR1 SQVTM, CDR2 ANQGSEA. The CDR3: CSVRTGTGYTF. The CDR3 DNA sequence: TGCAGCGTTAGGACAGGGACTGGCTACACCTTC.

The chain recombines TRBV11-2 with TRBJ1-2; TRBD1 matches at 8 bases. Germline V gene lookup returns CDR1 SGHAT and CDR2 FQNNGV. This CDR3 is built from 16 residues. J gave up 2 bases and V 2 bases, and 7 bases lay outside the gene matches. CDR3 sequence reads: CASSLNQGAGNYGYTF. The CDR3 region has the DNA TGTGCCAGCAGCTTAAATCAGGGGGCGGGGAACTATGGCTACACCTTC.

This chain uses TRBV7-2 with TRBJ1-4, with 10 bases identical to TRBD1. This CDR3 is built from 18 residues. Germline V CDR1 and CDR2: SGHTA, FQGNSA. V trimming: 5 bases; J trimming: 8 bases; junction bases outside the gene matches: 17. The DNA of the CDR3 is TGTGCCAGCAGCCCGGGACAGGGGAGTCGGTGGCTTGGGGAAAAACTGTTTTTT. Amino acids: CASSPGQGSRWLGEKLFF.

The CDR3 loop is CASGGTAEETQYF. The CDR3 DNA reads TGTGCCAGCGGAGGGACAGCCGAAGAGACCCAGTACTTC. V is TRBV25-1 and J is TRBJ2-5; D is perhaps TRBD1 (7 bases). CDR1 MGHDK and CDR2 SYGVNS come from the germline V gene. The CDR3 covers 13 residues. V lost 8 bases and J lost 3, with 13 bases in between.

The chain joins TRBV3-1 (or the pseudogene TRBV3-2) to TRBJ2-2; D is possibly TRBD1 (6 bases). The CDR3 consists of 13 residues. The V and J ends lost 4 bases and 7 bases respectively, with 10 bases between them. CDR1 is LGHDT, CDR2 YNNKEL, per germline (reference sequence). CDR3 nucleotide sequence: TGTGCCAGCAGCCCCCTCAGGGGCGGGGAGCTGTTTTTT. Translated, it gives CASSPLRGGELFF.

The chain links TRBV6-6 to TRBJ2-7; 15 bases are shared with TRBD2. V was pared by 7 bases and J by 6 bases, with 4 bases of the junction left unmatched. The CDR3 spans 14 residues. CDR1 MNHNY and CDR2 SVGAGI come from the germline V gene (reference sequence). Here the CDR3 DNA reads TGTGCCAGCACTAAGGGACTAGCGGGAGGCGAGCAGTACGTC. It specifies CASTKGLAGGEQYV.

The rearrangement links TRBV5-4 to TRBJ1-2; possibly TRBD1 for D (6 bases). The V and J ends lost 2 bases and 5 bases respectively, with 16 bases between them. This CDR3 comprises 15 residues. Germline CDR1 is SGHNT and CDR2 is YYREEE (reference sequence). The CDR3 region is CASSLSGAPGYGYTF. CDR3 coding DNA: TGTGCCAGCAGCTTATCAGGGGCGCCGGGATATGGCTACACCTTC.

The chain employs TRBV6-1 and TRBJ2-6; tentative D call: TRBD1 (5 bases). CDR1 and CDR2 (germline): MNHNS, SASEGT. This CDR3 spans 15 amino acids. Between the trimmed V and J ends, which lost 2 bases and 0 bases, there was a span of 5 bases. The CDR3 region has the DNA TGTGCCAGCAGTGAACAGGGCTCTGGGGCCAACGTCCTGACTTTC. Translation: CASSEQGSGANVLTF.

CDR3 amino acids: CASSQGQDGNTIYF. The CDR3 bases are TGTGCCAGCAGCCAAGGGCAGGATGGAAACACCATATATTTT. This chain links TRBV3-1 (or the pseudogene TRBV3-2) with TRBJ1-3; D gene unclear. The CDR3 spans 14 residues. V was trimmed by 1 base and J by 3 bases, leaving 7 bases between them. Per the germline V gene, CDR1 is LGHDT and CDR2 is YNNKEL (reference sequence).

There are many counts of this clone. The chain combines TRBV6-2 or TRBV6-3 with TRBJ1-1, with a tentative D call TRBD1 (5 bases). The CDR3 has 15 amino acids. Per the germline V gene, CDR1 is MNHEY and CDR2 is SVGEGT. V lost 5 bases and J 3 bases, leaving 16 bases between the germline ends. CDR3: CASSDPAGSHTEAFF. The CDR3 DNA follows: TGTGCCAGCAGTGACCCGGCAGGGTCGCACACTGAAGCTTTCTTT.

This sequence joins TRBV7-2 and TRBJ2-3, with D uncertain. The V end was cut by 3 bases, the J end by 6 bases, with 13 bases between. This CDR3 contains 14 residues. The V gene's germline CDR1 is SGHTA and CDR2 FQGNSA. CDR3 DNA sequence: TGTGCCAGCAGCTTTCTGGGCTCTGGGGATACGCAGTATTTT. Encoded protein: CASSFLGSGDTQYF.

This clone was found once. The J gene is TRBJ2-3, the V gene TRBV5-1; no clear D. The CDR3 sequence is 15 residues long. The V end lost 0 bases, the J end lost 2 bases, and 10 bases lay between the germline ends. Germline V CDR1 and CDR2: SGHRS, YFSETQ. The CDR3 DNA is TGCGCCAGCAGCTTGGTGTCAAGCGTCACAGATACGCAGTATTTT. This encodes CASSLVSSVTDTQYF.

The J gene is TRBJ2-6, the V gene TRBV10-3; D remains unclear. CDR1 is ENHRY, CDR2 SYGVKD, per germline. The CDR3 is 16 residues long. V gave up 4 bases and J gave up 0 bases, with 10 bases separating them. The CDR3 here is CAISAGQSSGANVLTF. The CDR3 DNA reads TGTGCCATCAGTGCGGGTCAAAGCTCTGGGGCCAACGTCCTGACTTTC.

The rearrangement uses TRBV5-1 and TRBJ2-5; TRBD2 agrees at 11 bases. This CDR3 has 18 amino acids. V was clipped by 0 bases and J by 3 bases; unmatched bases: 10. Germline assignment: CDR1 SGHRS and CDR2 YFSETQ. CDR3 in amino acids: CASSLALLLAGAEETQYF. In DNA, the CDR3 is TGCGCCAGCAGCTTGGCCCTCCTACTAGCGGGGGCCGAAGAGACCCAGTACTTC.